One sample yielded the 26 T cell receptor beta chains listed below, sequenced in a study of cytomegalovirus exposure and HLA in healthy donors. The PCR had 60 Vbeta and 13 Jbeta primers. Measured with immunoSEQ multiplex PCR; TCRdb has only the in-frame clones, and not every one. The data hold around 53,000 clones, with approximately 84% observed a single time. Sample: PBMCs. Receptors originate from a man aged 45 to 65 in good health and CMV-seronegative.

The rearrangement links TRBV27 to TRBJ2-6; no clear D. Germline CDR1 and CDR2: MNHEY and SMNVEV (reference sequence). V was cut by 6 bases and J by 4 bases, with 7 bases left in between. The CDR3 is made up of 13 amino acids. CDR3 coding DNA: TGTGCCAGCAGCGCGCTGGGGGCCAACGTCCTGACTTTC. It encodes CASSALGANVLTF. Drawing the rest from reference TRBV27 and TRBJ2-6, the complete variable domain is EAQVTQNPRYLITVTGKKLTVTCSQNMNHEYMSWYRQDPGLGLRQIYYSMNVEVTDKGDVPEGYKVSRKEKRNFPLILESPSPNQTSLYFCASSALGANVLTFGAGSRLTVL.

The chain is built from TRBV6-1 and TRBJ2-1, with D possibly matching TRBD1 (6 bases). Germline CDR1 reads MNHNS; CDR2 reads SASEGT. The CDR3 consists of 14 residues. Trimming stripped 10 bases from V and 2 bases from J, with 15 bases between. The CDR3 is CATDEGVTYNEQFF. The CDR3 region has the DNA TGTGCCACCGACGAGGGGGTCACCTACAATGAGCAGTTCTTC.

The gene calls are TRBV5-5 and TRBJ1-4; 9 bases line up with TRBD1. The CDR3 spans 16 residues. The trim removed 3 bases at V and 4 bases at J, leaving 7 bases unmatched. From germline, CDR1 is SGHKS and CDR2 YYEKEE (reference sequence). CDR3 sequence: CASSWTMGQGNEKLFF. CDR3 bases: TGTGCCAGCAGCTGGACAATGGGACAGGGTAATGAAAAACTGTTTTTT.

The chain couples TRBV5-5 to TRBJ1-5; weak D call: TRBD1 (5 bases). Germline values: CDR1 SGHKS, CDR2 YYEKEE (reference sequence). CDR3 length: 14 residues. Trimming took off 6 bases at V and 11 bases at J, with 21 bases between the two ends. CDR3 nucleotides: TGTGCCAGCACCCAGGACACGAACGTTGGGTCCCAGCATTTT. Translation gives CASTQDTNVGSQHF.

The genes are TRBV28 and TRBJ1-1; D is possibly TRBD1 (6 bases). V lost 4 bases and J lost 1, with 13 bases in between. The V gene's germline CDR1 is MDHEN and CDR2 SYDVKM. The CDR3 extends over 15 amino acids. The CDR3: CASSSVLGGNTEAFF. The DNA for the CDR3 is TGTGCCAGCAGTTCCGTCCTAGGGGGGAACACTGAAGCTTTCTTT.

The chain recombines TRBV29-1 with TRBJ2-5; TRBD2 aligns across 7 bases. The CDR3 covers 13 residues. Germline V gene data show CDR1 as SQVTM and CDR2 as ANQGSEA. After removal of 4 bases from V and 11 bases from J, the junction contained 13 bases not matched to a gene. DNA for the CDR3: TGCAGCGTTGTTGGGGGACTACTTCTTGAACAGTACTTC. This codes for CSVVGGLLLEQYF.

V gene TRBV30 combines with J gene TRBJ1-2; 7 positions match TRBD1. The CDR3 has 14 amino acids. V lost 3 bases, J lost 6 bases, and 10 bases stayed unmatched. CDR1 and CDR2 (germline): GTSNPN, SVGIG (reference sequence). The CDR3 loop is CAWRWKGAGNGYTF. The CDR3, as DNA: TGTGCCTGGAGGTGGAAGGGGGCAGGAAATGGCTACACCTTC. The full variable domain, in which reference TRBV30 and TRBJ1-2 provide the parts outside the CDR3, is SQTIHQWPATLVQPVGSPLSLECTVEGTSNPNLYWYRQAAGRGLQLLFYSVGIGQISSEVPQNLSASRPQDRQFILSSKKLLLSDSGFYLCAWRWKGAGNGYTFGSGTRLTVV.

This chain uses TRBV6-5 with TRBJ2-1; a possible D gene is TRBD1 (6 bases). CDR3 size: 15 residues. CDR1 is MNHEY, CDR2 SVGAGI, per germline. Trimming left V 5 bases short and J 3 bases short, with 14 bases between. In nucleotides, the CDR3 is TGTGCCAGCAGTAAAGAGGGGGTAGGCTACAATGAGCAGTTCTTC. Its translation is CASSKEGVGYNEQFF.

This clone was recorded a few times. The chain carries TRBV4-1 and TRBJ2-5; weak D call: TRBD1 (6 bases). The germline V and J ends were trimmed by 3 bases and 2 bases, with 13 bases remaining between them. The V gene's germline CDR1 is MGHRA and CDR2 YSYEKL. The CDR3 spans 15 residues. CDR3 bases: TGCGCCAGCAGCCACGAGGACAGACTACAAGAGACCCAGTACTTC. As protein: CASSHEDRLQETQYF.

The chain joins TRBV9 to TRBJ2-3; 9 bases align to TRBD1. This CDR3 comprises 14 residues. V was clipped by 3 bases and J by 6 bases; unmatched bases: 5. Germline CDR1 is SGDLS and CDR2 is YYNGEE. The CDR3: CASSDDRGLDTQYF. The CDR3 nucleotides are TGTGCCAGCAGCGACGACAGGGGGTTGGATACGCAGTATTTT.

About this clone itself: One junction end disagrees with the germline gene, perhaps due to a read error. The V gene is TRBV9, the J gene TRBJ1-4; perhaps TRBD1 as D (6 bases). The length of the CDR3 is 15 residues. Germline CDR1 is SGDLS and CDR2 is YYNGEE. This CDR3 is CVSSVGGLEGEKLFF. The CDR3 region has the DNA TGTGTCAGCAGCGTAGGGGGGCTGGAAGGTGAAAAACTGTTTTTT.

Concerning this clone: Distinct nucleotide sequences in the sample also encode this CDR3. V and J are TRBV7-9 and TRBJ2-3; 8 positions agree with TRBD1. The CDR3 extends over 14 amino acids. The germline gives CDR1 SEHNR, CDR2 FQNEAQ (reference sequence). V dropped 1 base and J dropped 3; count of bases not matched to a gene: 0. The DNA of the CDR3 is TGTGCCAGCAGCTTAGACAGGGGGACAGATACGCAGTATTTT. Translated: CASSLDRGTDTQYF.

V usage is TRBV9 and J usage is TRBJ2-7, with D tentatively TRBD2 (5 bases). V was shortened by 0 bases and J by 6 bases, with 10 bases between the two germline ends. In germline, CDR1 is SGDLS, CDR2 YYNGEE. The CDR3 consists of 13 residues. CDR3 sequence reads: CASSVVGSGEQYF. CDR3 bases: TGTGCCAGCAGCGTAGTTGGGAGTGGCGAGCAGTACTTC. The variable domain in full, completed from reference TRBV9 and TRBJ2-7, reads DSGVTQTPKHLITATGQRVTLRCSPRSGDLSVYWYQQSLDQGLQFLIQYYNGEERAKGNILERFSAQQFPDLHSELNLSSLELGDSALYFCASSVVGSGEQYFGPGTRLTVT.

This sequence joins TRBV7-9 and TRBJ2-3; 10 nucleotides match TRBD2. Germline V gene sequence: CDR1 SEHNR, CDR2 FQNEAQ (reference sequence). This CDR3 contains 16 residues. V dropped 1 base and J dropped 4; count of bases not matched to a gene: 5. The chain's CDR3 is CASSLGSGGDPDTQYF. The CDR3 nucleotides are TGTGCCAGCAGCTTAGGAAGCGGGGGGGACCCAGATACGCAGTATTTT.

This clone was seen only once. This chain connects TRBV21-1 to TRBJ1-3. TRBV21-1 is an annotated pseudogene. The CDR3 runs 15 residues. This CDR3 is CASRRPPGGRNTIYF. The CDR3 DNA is TGTGCCAGCCGAAGGCCCCCCGGAGGACGAAACACCATATATTTT.

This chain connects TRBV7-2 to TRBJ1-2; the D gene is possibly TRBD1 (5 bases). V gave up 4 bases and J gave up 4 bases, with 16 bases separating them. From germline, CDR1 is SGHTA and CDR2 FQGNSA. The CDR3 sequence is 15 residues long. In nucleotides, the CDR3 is TGTGCCAGCAGCTCCCGACGGGGGAAAACCTATGGCTACACCTTC. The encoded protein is CASSSRRGKTYGYTF. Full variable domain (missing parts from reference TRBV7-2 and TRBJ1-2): GAGVSQSPSNKVTEKGKDVELRCDPISGHTALYWYRQSLGQGLEFLIYFQGNSAPDKSGLPSDRFSAERTGGSVSTLTIQRTQQEDSAVYLCASSSRRGKTYGYTFGSGTRLTVV.

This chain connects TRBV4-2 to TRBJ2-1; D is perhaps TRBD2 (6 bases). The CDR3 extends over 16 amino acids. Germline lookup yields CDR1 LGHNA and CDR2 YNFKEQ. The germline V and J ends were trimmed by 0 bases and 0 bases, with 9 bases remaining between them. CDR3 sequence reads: CASSQDTGGSYNEQFF. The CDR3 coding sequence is TGTGCCAGCAGCCAAGACACCGGGGGCTCCTACAATGAGCAGTTCTTC.

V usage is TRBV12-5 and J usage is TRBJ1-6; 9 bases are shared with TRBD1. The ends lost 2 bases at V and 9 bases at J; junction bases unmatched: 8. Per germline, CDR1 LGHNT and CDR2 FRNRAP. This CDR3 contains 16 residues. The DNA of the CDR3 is TGTGCTAGTGGTTTGTCCCGGACAGGGGATGTTTCACCCCTCCACTTT. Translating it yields CASGLSRTGDVSPLHF.

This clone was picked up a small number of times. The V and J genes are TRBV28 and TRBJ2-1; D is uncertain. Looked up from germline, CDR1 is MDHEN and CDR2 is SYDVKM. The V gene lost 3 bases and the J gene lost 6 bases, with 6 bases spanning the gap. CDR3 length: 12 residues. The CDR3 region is CASSFPSNEQFF. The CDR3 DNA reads TGTGCCAGCAGTTTCCCTAGCAATGAGCAGTTCTTC.

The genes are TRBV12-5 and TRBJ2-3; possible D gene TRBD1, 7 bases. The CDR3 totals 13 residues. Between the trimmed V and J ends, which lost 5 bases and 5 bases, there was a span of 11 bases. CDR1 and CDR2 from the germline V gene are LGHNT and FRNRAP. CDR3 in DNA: TGTGCTAGTGGTCGACAGGGAGGAGATACGCAGTATTTT. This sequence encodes CASGRQGGDTQYF.

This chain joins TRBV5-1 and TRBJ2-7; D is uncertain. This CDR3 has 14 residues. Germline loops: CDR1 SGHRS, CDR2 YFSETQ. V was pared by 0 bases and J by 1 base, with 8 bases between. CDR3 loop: CASSLGARSYEQYF. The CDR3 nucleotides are TGCGCCAGCAGCTTGGGCGCCCGGTCCTACGAGCAGTACTTC.

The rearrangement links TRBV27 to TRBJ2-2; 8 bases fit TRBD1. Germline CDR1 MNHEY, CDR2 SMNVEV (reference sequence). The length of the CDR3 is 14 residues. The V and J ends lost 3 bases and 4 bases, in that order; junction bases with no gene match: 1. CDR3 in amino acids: CASSFTGGTGELFF. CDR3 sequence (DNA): TGTGCCAGCAGTTTTACAGGGGGCACCGGGGAGCTGTTTTTT.

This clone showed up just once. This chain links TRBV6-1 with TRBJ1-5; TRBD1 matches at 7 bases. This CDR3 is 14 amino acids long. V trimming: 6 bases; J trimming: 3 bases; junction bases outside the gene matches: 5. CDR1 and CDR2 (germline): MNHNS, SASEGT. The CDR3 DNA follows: TGTGCCAGCAGCTCACAGGGGATCAATCAGCCCCAGCATTTT. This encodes CASSSQGINQPQHF.

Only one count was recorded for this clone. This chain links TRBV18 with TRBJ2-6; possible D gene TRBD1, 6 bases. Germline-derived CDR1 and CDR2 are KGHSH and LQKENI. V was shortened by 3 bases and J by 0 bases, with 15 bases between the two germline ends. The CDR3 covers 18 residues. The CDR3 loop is CASSPLPDRNSGANVLTF. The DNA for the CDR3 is TGTGCCAGCTCACCCCTACCCGACAGGAACTCTGGGGCCAACGTCCTGACTTTC.

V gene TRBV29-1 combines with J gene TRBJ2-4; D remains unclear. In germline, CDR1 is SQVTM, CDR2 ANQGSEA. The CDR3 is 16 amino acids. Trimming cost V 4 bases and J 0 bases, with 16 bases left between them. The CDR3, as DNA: TGCAGCGTTGGGCACCTAGATCACTTAGCCAAAAACATTCAGTACTTC. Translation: CSVGHLDHLAKNIQYF. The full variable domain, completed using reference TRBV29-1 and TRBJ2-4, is SAVISQKPSRDICQRGTSLTIQCQVDSQVTMMFWYRQQPGQSLTLIATANQGSEATYESGFVIDKFPISRPNLTFSTLTVSNMSPEDSSIYLCSVGHLDHLAKNIQYFGAGTRLSVL.

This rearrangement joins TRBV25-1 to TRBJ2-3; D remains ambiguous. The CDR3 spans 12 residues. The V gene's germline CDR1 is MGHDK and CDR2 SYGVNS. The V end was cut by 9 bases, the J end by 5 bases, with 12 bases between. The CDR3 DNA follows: TGTGCCAGTGCCCCACCGGGAGATACGCAGTATTTT. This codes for CASAPPGDTQYF.